These 24 T cell receptor beta chains were sequenced from one sample in a study of OX40 agonist ivuxolimab in advanced cancers. Repertoires were generated with immunoSEQ multiplex PCR, while TCRdb's copy carries only in-frame clones and drops some. Of about 81,000 clones listed, 75% to 90% are singletons. Sequenced material: CD4+ or CD8+ T cells sorted from blood, taken in a trial of the OX40 agonist ivuxolimab. The receptors here all came from an adult with an advanced solid tumor such as melanoma, head and neck, liver or kidney cancer.

This clone showed up just once. CDR3: CASSLISETQYF. DNA for the CDR3: TGTGCCAGCAGCTTAATTTCCGAGACCCAGTACTTC. The chain employs TRBV11-2 and TRBJ2-5, with D unclear. The CDR3 consists of 12 residues. Deletions cut 2 bases from V and 5 bases from J, with 6 bases between. Looked up from germline, CDR1 is SGHAT and CDR2 is FQNNGV.

V and J are TRBV19 and TRBJ2-7, with 10 positions matching TRBD1. V shed 11 bases and J 4 bases; nucleotides not matched to a gene: 5. There are 12 residues in the CDR3. Germline loops: CDR1 LNHDA, CDR2 SQIVND (reference sequence). This CDR3 is CASGQGRYEQYF. As DNA, the CDR3 is TGTGCCTCGGGACAGGGGAGGTACGAGCAGTACTTC.

The CDR3: CAISESDRSNQPQHF. The CDR3, as DNA: TGTGCCATCAGTGAGTCGGACAGGAGCAATCAGCCCCAGCATTTT. The gene calls are TRBV10-3 and TRBJ1-5, with 7 nucleotides matching TRBD1. After removal of 0 bases from V and 1 base from J, the junction contained 0 bases not matched to a gene. The CDR3 extends over 15 amino acids. The V gene's germline CDR1 is ENHRY and CDR2 SYGVKD.

This clone is deemed medium-sized. One junction end disagrees with the germline gene, perhaps due to a read error. This chain uses TRBV7-7 with TRBJ2-2; D gene ambiguous. Germline values: CDR1 SSHAT, CDR2 FNYEAQ (reference sequence). The CDR3 spans 14 residues. CDR3 bases: TGTGCTAGCAGCCTATATTCTAACACCGGGGAGCTGTTTTTT. It translates to CASSLYSNTGELFF.

J is TRBJ1-6 and V is TRBV4-1; D ambiguous. V was shortened by 0 bases and J by 8 bases, with 17 bases between the two germline ends. From germline, CDR1 is MGHRA and CDR2 YSYEKL. The CDR3 is made up of 17 amino acids. The CDR3 loop reads CASSQDGFRLGDSPLHF. CDR3 coding DNA: TGCGCCAGCAGCCAAGATGGGTTCCGACTCGGGGATTCACCCCTCCACTTT.

In its sample, this clone was seen a few times. The chain uses TRBV7-9 and TRBJ1-1; no reliable D call. The V gene's germline CDR1 is SEHNR and CDR2 FQNEAQ (reference sequence). The CDR3 has 13 residues. V shed 4 bases and J shed 10 bases, with 16 bases lying between them. The CDR3 sequence is CASSSQDSTRAFF. The CDR3 DNA reads as TGTGCCAGCAGCTCTCAGGACTCGACGCGAGCTTTCTTT.

Turning to this clone: The identical CDR3 is also encoded by other nucleotide sequences in the sample. The chain is built from TRBV18 and TRBJ1-5; no clear D. The germline V and J ends were trimmed by 3 bases and 4 bases, with 4 bases remaining between them. Germline loops: CDR1 KGHSH, CDR2 LQKENI. The CDR3 length is 12 residues. The CDR3 loop is CASSPTNQPQHF. CDR3 sequence (DNA): TGTGCCAGCTCACCCACTAATCAGCCCCAGCATTTT.

This chain joins TRBV7-6 and TRBJ1-3; D is unresolved. Trimming removed 6 bases at V and 0 bases at J, with 6 bases between. This CDR3 is built from 13 residues. Germline V gene lookup returns CDR1 SGHVS and CDR2 FNYEAQ. CDR3 bases: TGTGCCAGCAGGGGTTTCTCTGGAAACACCATATATTTT. This sequence encodes CASRGFSGNTIYF.

The chain recombines TRBV30 with TRBJ2-7, with 7 bases lining up with TRBD2. The germline gives CDR1 GTSNPN, CDR2 SVGIG (reference sequence). This CDR3 is 15 amino acids long. With 0 bases clipped from V and 1 base from J, the junction kept 6 bases outside the gene matches. The DNA for the CDR3 is TGTGCCTGGAGTGTATTGGGGGGGGGTTCCTACGAGCAGTACTTC. Protein product: CAWSVLGGGSYEQYF.

The chain employs TRBV15 and TRBJ2-1, with D possibly matching TRBD1 (5 bases). CDR1 LNHNV and CDR2 YYDKDF come from the germline V gene (reference sequence). Trimming stripped 4 bases from V and 0 bases from J, with 13 bases between. The CDR3 spans 16 residues. In DNA, the CDR3 is TGTGCCACCAGCAATAGGCGACAGACCTCCTACAATGAGCAGTTCTTC. Protein sequence: CATSNRRQTSYNEQFF.

This clone was detected only once. This sequence joins TRBV14 and TRBJ2-1, with 9 bases matching TRBD2. This CDR3 has 17 residues. V was pared by 2 bases and J by 1 base, with 6 bases of the junction left unmatched. CDR1 and CDR2 from the germline V gene are SGHDN and FVKESK. This CDR3 reads CASSQMLAGVSYNEQFF. The CDR3 DNA reads as TGTGCCAGCAGCCAAATGTTAGCGGGGGTTTCCTACAATGAGCAGTTCTTC.

This clone has only one observation. The same CDR3 is also encoded by other DNA sequences in this sample. V is TRBV7-2 and J is TRBJ1-2; TRBD1 matches 11 bases. This CDR3 contains 17 residues. J lost 3 bases, V lost 10 bases, and 16 bases had no gene match. The germline gives CDR1 SGHTA, CDR2 FQGNSA. The CDR3 sequence is CAIKSGTGGRGHYGYTF. The CDR3 DNA is TGTGCCATTAAGTCCGGGACAGGGGGTCGGGGGCACTATGGCTACACCTTC.

This clone is a singleton in its sample. The chain has TRBV5-4 and TRBJ2-1; 11 bases agree with TRBD1. CDR3 length: 14 residues. CDR1 and CDR2 from the germline V gene are SGHNT and YYREEE (reference sequence). Germline trimming cut 4 bases from V and 7 bases from J; bases unmatched to any gene: 4. CDR3 sequence: CASSMDRGLNEQFF. In DNA form, the CDR3 reads TGTGCCAGCAGCATGGACAGGGGGCTGAATGAGCAGTTCTTC.

This sequence joins TRBV6-5 and TRBJ1-1; no clear D gene. The V gene's germline CDR1 is MNHEY and CDR2 SVGAGI. With 0 bases removed from V and 0 bases from J, the gap between germline ends came to 8 bases. CDR3 length equals 15 residues. CDR3 loop: CASSYSRTLNTEAFF. The DNA for the CDR3 is TGTGCCAGCAGTTACTCGAGGACTTTGAACACTGAAGCTTTCTTT.

A remark on this clone: The sample has other DNA sequences that encode this CDR3 too. The chain is built from TRBV18 and TRBJ1-2; D not certain. Between the trimmed V and J ends, which lost 0 bases and 2 bases, there was a span of 1 base. Germline V gene sequence: CDR1 KGHSH, CDR2 LQKENI. This CDR3 contains 12 residues. The CDR3 sequence is CASSPPNYGYTF. DNA of the CDR3: TGTGCCAGCTCACCACCCAACTATGGCTACACCTTC.

This CDR3 is CASSIGSSFNTEAFF. The CDR3 coding sequence is TGTGCCAGCTCGATCGGATCCTCCTTCAACACTGAAGCTTTCTTT. The J gene is TRBJ1-1, the V gene TRBV25-1; D is uncertain. Per the germline V gene, CDR1 is MGHDK and CDR2 is SYGVNS. Trimming took 8 bases from V and 2 from J, leaving 18 bases between them. This CDR3 has 15 amino acids.

J is TRBJ1-5 and V is TRBV29-1, with D perhaps matching TRBD1 (5 bases). CDR3 length: 13 residues. CDR1 is SQVTM and CDR2 is ANQGSEA in the germline V gene. V gave up 4 bases and J gave up 4 bases, with 11 bases separating them. DNA for the CDR3: TGCAGCGTTGGACCTAACAGGAATCAGCCCCAGCATTTT. It encodes CSVGPNRNQPQHF.

To note about this clone: An end of the junction differs from the germline gene, which may be a read error. The chain recombines TRBV7-3 with TRBJ1-5; D remains unclear. From germline, CDR1 is SGHTA and CDR2 FQGTGA. CDR3 length: 11 residues. DNA of the CDR3: TGTGCCAGCAGCTTCCAACGAGGTATGTATTTT. The encoded protein is CASSFQRGMYF.

The rearrangement joins TRBV28 to TRBJ1-4, with 7 bases aligning to TRBD1. This CDR3 has 12 residues. V was clipped by 10 bases and J by 7 bases; unmatched bases: 6. The germline CDR1 and CDR2 sequences are MDHEN and SYDVKM. The CDR3 DNA follows: TGTGCCACCCAGGGGGAAAGTGAAAAACTGTTTTTT. It specifies CATQGESEKLFF.

This chain joins TRBV5-3 and TRBJ2-7; 7 positions match TRBD2. TRBV5-3 is labeled an ORF, and its function is uncertain. V was clipped by 0 bases and J by 5 bases; unmatched bases: 11. CDR3 length equals 16 residues. CDR3 protein: CARSLVHGSGSHEQYF. For the CDR3, the DNA is TGTGCCAGAAGCTTGGTGCATGGTAGCGGGTCCCACGAGCAGTACTTC.

V gene TRBV11-1 combines with J gene TRBJ2-3; TRBD2 matches 8 bases. The CDR3 runs 15 residues. V trimming: 7 bases; J trimming: 4 bases; junction bases outside the gene matches: 10. Per germline, CDR1 SGHAT and CDR2 FQDESV (reference sequence). CDR3 bases: TGTGCCAGCACCCGTGACAGCGGGAGTCCAGATACGCAGTATTTT. Amino acid sequence: CASTRDSGSPDTQYF.

The chain recombines TRBV30 with TRBJ2-6; D gene ambiguous. The CDR3 is 15 amino acids. V was trimmed by 1 base and J by 0 bases, leaving 7 bases between them. CDR1 is GTSNPN and CDR2 is SVGIG in the germline V gene (reference sequence). DNA for the CDR3: TGTGCCTGGAGTGGTCCTAGCTCTGGGGCCAACGTCCTGACTTTC. It specifies CAWSGPSSGANVLTF.

The rearrangement links TRBV5-1 to TRBJ2-1; D possibly corresponds to TRBD2 (5 bases). Germline CDR1 and CDR2: SGHRS and YFSETQ. Trimming removed 5 bases from V and 3 bases from J, with 18 bases in between. The CDR3 extends over 16 amino acids. The CDR3 protein is CASSTIGLVLYNEQFF. The CDR3, as DNA: TGCGCCAGCAGTACGATAGGACTTGTGCTCTACAATGAGCAGTTCTTC.

This sequence joins TRBV4-3 and TRBJ2-4; the D is unclear. The CDR3 sequence is 15 residues long. Germline CDR1 is LGHNA and CDR2 is YSLEER. V dropped 5 bases and J dropped 0 bases, with 11 bases sitting between them. In DNA form, the CDR3 reads TGCGCCAGCAGCTTAACGACTGTAGCCAAAAACATTCAGTACTTC. It translates to CASSLTTVAKNIQYF.